These 20 T cell receptor beta chains originate from one sample sequenced in a study of blood T cell repertoires in COVID-19. TCRdb's table, derived via immunoSEQ multiplex PCR, lists solely in-frame clones and lacks some. This table has approximately 210,000 clones, around 86% appearing once. Sequences were obtained from PBMCs or T cells enriched from blood (not recorded which). The receptors originated from a woman aged 50 to 65 with acute COVID-19.

The CDR3 coding sequence is TGTGCCAGCACCTCCATCCAGGCCGCCTACGAGCAGTACTTC. It translates to CASTSIQAAYEQYF. The chain recombines TRBV28 with TRBJ2-7; D not resolved. Trimming took off 7 bases at V and 2 bases at J, with 15 bases between the two ends. The CDR3 has 14 residues. Germline CDR1 MDHEN, CDR2 SYDVKM.

This clone has a single count. The chain has TRBV7-8 and TRBJ1-6; 7 nucleotides match TRBD1. CDR1 is SGHVS and CDR2 is FQNEAQ in the germline V gene. The CDR3 sequence is 14 residues long. Germline trimming cut 6 bases from V and 5 bases from J; bases unmatched to any gene: 4. The CDR3 region has the DNA TGTGCCAGCAGTGGACAGGCGAATAATTCACCCCTCCACTTT. It codes for CASSGQANNSPLHF.

The V call is TRBV9, the J call TRBJ1-1, with no clear D. V shed 4 bases and J shed 10 bases, with 17 bases lying between them. CDR1 and CDR2 from the germline V gene are SGDLS and YYNGEE. The CDR3 spans 13 residues. CDR3: CASSPSYGFSAFF. The CDR3 DNA is TGTGCCAGCAGCCCATCTTACGGGTTTTCAGCTTTCTTT.

This clone was seen a few times. The V call is TRBV18, the J call TRBJ2-3; 10 nucleotides align to TRBD2. Losses at the gene ends were 1 base for V and 5 bases for J; bases not matched to a gene: 12. This CDR3 contains 18 residues. Germline V gene lookup returns CDR1 KGHSH and CDR2 LQKENI. In nucleotides, the CDR3 is TGTGCCAGCTCACCACAGAAGGGGCTAGCGGGAGTGGTAGATACGCAGTATTTT. This gives the protein CASSPQKGLAGVVDTQYF. Looking up the rest from reference TRBV18 and TRBJ2-3 gives the full variable domain: NAGVMQNPRHLVRRRGQEARLRCSPMKGHSHVYWYRQLPEEGLKFMVYLQKENIIDESGMPKERFSAEFPKEGPSILRIQQVVRGDSAAYFCASSPQKGLAGVVDTQYFGPGTRLTVL.

CDR3 residues: CAWSRTGRPPYEQYF. CDR3 bases: TGTGCCTGGAGTCGGACAGGTAGACCCCCCTACGAGCAGTACTTC. This chain joins TRBV30 and TRBJ2-7, with 7 bases fitting TRBD1. Trimming at V came to 2 bases and at J to 2 bases, leaving 9 bases not matched to a gene. The CDR3 covers 15 residues. Germline V gives CDR1 GTSNPN, CDR2 SVGIG (reference sequence).

The chain uses TRBV7-9 and TRBJ2-2; 15 bases align to TRBD2. Germline values: CDR1 SEHNR, CDR2 FQNEAQ (reference sequence). Losses at the gene ends were 5 bases for V and 7 bases for J; bases not matched to a gene: 5. The CDR3 is 16 amino acids. The CDR3 DNA reads TGTGCCAGCAGCAAGGGACTAGCGGGAGGAGTCGGGGAGCTGTTTTTT. Encoded protein: CASSKGLAGGVGELFF.

The chain employs TRBV10-3 and TRBJ2-3; TRBD1 matches at 10 bases. This CDR3 region has 16 residues. Germline V gene lookup returns CDR1 ENHRY and CDR2 SYGVKD. V lost 2 bases, J lost 4 bases, and 6 bases stayed unmatched. CDR3: CAISELGTGVADTQYF. CDR3 nucleotide sequence: TGTGCCATCAGTGAGCTGGGGACAGGGGTGGCAGATACGCAGTATTTT.

V usage is TRBV7-2 and J usage is TRBJ2-2; 9 bases line up with TRBD2. This CDR3 contains 16 residues. Trimming cost V 5 bases and J 4 bases; bases outside gene matches: 8. In germline, CDR1 is SGHTA, CDR2 FQGNSA. This CDR3 is CASSPRTSEITGELFF. Written as DNA, the CDR3 is TGTGCCAGCAGCCCGAGGACTAGCGAGATCACCGGGGAGCTGTTTTTT.

In this sample, this clone turned up a few times. V and J are TRBV27 and TRBJ1-1; D unresolved. The CDR3 consists of 14 residues. Germline CDR1 and CDR2: MNHEY and SMNVEV (reference sequence). Trimming left V 0 bases short and J 5 bases short, with 10 bases between. DNA of the CDR3: TGTGCCAGCAGTTTATCGCCGGGGATGACTGAAGCTTTCTTT. This codes for CASSLSPGMTEAFF.

The V gene is TRBV18, the J gene TRBJ1-2; 7 nucleotides agree with TRBD1. CDR1 is KGHSH and CDR2 is LQKENI in the germline V gene. V was clipped by 4 bases and J by 4 bases; unmatched bases: 6. The CDR3 consists of 14 residues. CDR3 in amino acids: CASSQNRDSYGYTF. DNA of the CDR3: TGTGCCAGCTCACAAAACCGGGACAGCTATGGCTACACCTTC. The complete variable domain, with remaining parts taken from reference TRBV18 and TRBJ1-2, reads NAGVMQNPRHLVRRRGQEARLRCSPMKGHSHVYWYRQLPEEGLKFMVYLQKENIIDESGMPKERFSAEFPKEGPSILRIQQVVRGDSAAYFCASSQNRDSYGYTFGSGTRLTVV.

The chain uses TRBV19 and TRBJ1-5, with D hard to call. Looked up from germline, CDR1 is LNHDA and CDR2 is SQIVND (reference sequence). Trimming removed 5 bases at V and 4 bases at J, with 18 bases between. The CDR3 is made up of 16 amino acids. The CDR3 nucleotides read TGTGCCAGTAGTGTCACGGGAGGTACAATTAATCAGCCCCAGCATTTT. It yields the protein CASSVTGGTINQPQHF.

The chain couples TRBV5-5 to TRBJ1-4; 8 positions agree with TRBD1. This CDR3 region has 17 residues. Unmatched junction bases numbered 16, after V lost 6 bases and J lost 6 bases. Germline CDR1 reads SGHKS; CDR2 reads YYEKEE (reference sequence). CDR3 sequence: CASTPTSQGALDEKLFF. The CDR3 DNA reads TGTGCCAGCACCCCAACATCTCAGGGGGCTCTAGATGAAAAACTGTTTTTT.

The CDR3 DNA sequence: TGCAGTGCAAAGGGAGGCGAGCAGTACTTC. This gives the protein CSAKGGEQYF. The chain is built from TRBV20-1 and TRBJ2-7; a weak D match, TRBD2 (6 bases). The CDR3 covers 10 residues. V was pared by 6 bases and J by 6 bases, with 9 bases between. Germline V gene lookup returns CDR1 DFQATT and CDR2 SNEGSKA (reference sequence).

The chain recombines TRBV19 with TRBJ2-3; 9 nucleotides agree with TRBD1. The germline V gene encodes CDR1 LNHDA and CDR2 SQIVND (reference sequence). This CDR3 contains 15 residues. V lost 5 bases to trimming and J lost 0 bases; unmatched junction nucleotides: 3. CDR3 sequence reads: CASSPGTGSTDTQYF. The CDR3 coding sequence is TGTGCCAGTAGTCCTGGGACAGGGAGCACAGATACGCAGTATTTT.

The genes are TRBV6-1 and TRBJ1-1; D gene uncertain. The V and J ends lost 2 bases and 1 base respectively, with 8 bases between them. This CDR3 has 14 amino acids. In germline, CDR1 is MNHNS, CDR2 SASEGT. CDR3 bases: TGTGCCAGCAGTGAAATAGTTCCGAACACTGAAGCTTTCTTT. Residues: CASSEIVPNTEAFF.

The V call is TRBV10-2, the J call TRBJ2-3; TRBD2 is a possible D gene (6 bases). The CDR3 has 15 residues. The V end was cut by 9 bases, the J end by 2 bases, with 18 bases between. From germline, CDR1 is WSHSY and CDR2 SAAADI. CDR3 bases: TGCGCCAGTATGACCACGGGACTTAACACAGATACGCAGTATTTT. Amino acids: CASMTTGLNTDTQYF.

This rearrangement joins TRBV5-1 to TRBJ2-7; 7 bases fit TRBD1. The CDR3 consists of 14 residues. Trimming removed 0 bases from V and 2 bases from J; junction bases left unmatched: 2. Looked up from germline, CDR1 is SGHRS and CDR2 is YFSETQ. For the CDR3, the DNA is TGCGCCAGCAGCTTGGAAGGGACAGCCTACGAGCAGTACTTC. Its translation is CASSLEGTAYEQYF.

This chain links TRBV30 with TRBJ1-2; TRBD1 might be the D (6 bases). Germline CDR1 GTSNPN, CDR2 SVGIG (reference sequence). V lost 1 base and J lost 5, with 8 bases in between. The CDR3 is made up of 12 amino acids. The CDR3 sequence: CAWSGQGYGYTF. The CDR3 DNA is TGTGCCTGGAGTGGTCAGGGGTATGGCTACACCTTC.

The chain links TRBV3-1 (or the pseudogene TRBV3-2) to TRBJ2-7, with D possibly being TRBD1 (6 bases). Germline CDR1 LGHDT, CDR2 YNNKEL (reference sequence). V was cut by 4 bases and J by 5 bases, with 12 bases left in between. This CDR3 contains 13 residues. Written as DNA, the CDR3 is TGTGCCAGCAGCCCTAACAGGGTAAACGAGCAGTACTTC. Residues: CASSPNRVNEQYF.

J is TRBJ2-7 and V is TRBV6-5; TRBD2 matches at 12 bases. The germline V gene encodes CDR1 MNHEY and CDR2 SVGAGI. The CDR3 runs 15 residues. V gave up 6 bases and J gave up 4 bases; unmatched junction bases: 7. The CDR3 DNA reads TGTGCCAGCAGACCTAGCGGGGGGGCTGGGTACGAGCAGTACTTC. This sequence encodes CASRPSGGAGYEQYF.